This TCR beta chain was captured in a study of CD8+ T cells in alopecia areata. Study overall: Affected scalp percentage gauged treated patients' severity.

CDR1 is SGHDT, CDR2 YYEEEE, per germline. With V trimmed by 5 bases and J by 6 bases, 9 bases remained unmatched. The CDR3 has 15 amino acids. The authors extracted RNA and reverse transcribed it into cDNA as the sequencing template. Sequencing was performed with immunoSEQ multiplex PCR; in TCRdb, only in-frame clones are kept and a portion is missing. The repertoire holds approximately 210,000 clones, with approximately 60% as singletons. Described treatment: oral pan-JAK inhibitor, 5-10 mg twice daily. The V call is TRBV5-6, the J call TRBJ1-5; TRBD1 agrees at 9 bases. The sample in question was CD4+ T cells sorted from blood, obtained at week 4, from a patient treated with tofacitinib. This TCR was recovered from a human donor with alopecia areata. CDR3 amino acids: CASSLTGGRSQPQHF. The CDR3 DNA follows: TGTGCCAGCAGTCTCACAGGGGGCCGGTCTCAGCCCCAGCATTTT.